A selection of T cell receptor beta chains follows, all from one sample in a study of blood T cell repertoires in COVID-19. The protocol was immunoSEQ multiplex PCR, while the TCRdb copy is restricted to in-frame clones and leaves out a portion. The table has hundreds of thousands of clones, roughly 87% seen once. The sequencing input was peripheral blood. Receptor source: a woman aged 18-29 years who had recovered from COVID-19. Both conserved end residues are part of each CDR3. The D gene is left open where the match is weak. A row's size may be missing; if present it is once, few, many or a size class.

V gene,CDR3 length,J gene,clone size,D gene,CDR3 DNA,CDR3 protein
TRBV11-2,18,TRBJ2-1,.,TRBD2,TGTGCCAGCAGCTTACTTAGCGGGCGAACTAACTCCTACAATGAGCAGTTCTTC,CASSLLSGRTNSYNEQFF
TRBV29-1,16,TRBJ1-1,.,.,TGCAGCGTTGTTGGCTTCGCGGGGATCGGGAACACTGAAGCTTTCTTT,CSVVGFAGIGNTEAFF
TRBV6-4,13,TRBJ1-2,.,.,TGTGCCAGCAGGCGTGGGACAACCTATGGCTACACCTTC,CASRRGTTYGYTF
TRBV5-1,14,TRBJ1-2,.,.,TGCGCCAGCAGCAAAGAAGGGAGGACCTATGGCTACACCTTC,CASSKEGRTYGYTF
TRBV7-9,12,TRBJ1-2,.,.,TGTGCCAGCAGCATCGACAGCTATGGCTACACCTTC,CASSIDSYGYTF
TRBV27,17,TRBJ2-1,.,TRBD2,TGTGCCAGCAGTTCATATAGCGGGGCAAGCTCCTACAATGAGCAGTTCTTC,CASSSYSGASSYNEQFF
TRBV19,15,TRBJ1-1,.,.,TGTGCCAGTAGTATTCACTCAGGGGTATCCACTGAAGCTTTCTTT,CASSIHSGVSTEAFF
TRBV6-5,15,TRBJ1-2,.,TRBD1,TGTGCCAGCAGTTACGTGGCAGGGACAGGGGATGGCTACACCTTC,CASSYVAGTGDGYTF
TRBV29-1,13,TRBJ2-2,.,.,TGCAGCGTTGACGGGGTGAACACCGGGGAGCTGTTTTTT,CSVDGVNTGELFF
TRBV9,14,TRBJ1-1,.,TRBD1,TGTGCCAGCAGCGCCGGACAGGGGAGCACTGAAGCTTTCTTT,CASSAGQGSTEAFF
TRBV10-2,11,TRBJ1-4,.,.,TGCGCCAGCAGTTTACAGGAAAAACTGTTTTTT,CASSLQEKLFF
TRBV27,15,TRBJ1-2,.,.,TGTGCCAGCAGTTTTCGATCAGGACTAGGCTATGGCTACACCTTC,CASSFRSGLGYGYTF
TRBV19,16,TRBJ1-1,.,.,TGTGCCAGTAGTATACGAGGGAAGGGCAGTTACACTGAAGCTTTCTTT,CASSIRGKGSYTEAFF
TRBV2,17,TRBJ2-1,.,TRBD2,TGTGCCAGCAGACTAGCGGGTCTCCGGGGGGCCGGGAATGAGCAGTTCTTC,CASRLAGLRGAGNEQFF
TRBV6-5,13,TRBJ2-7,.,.,TGTGCCAGCAGTTACCGAACAGGGAGTTCGCAGTACTTC,CASSYRTGSSQYF
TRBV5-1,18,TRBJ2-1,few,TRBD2,TGCGCCAGCAGCCCAGGGACTAGCGGGATTGTAAGACACAATGAGCAGTTCTTC,CASSPGTSGIVRHNEQFF
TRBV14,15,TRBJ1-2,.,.,TGTGCCAGCAGCCTAGTTCCAGGGAACCCCTATGGCTACACCTTC,CASSLVPGNPYGYTF
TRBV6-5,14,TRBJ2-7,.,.,TGTGCCAGCAGTTCCACACAGGGTTTCTACGAGCAGTACTTC,CASSSTQGFYEQYF
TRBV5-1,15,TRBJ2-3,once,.,TGCGCCAGCAGCACGAGGACAGCACGCACAGATACGCAGTATTTT,CASSTRTARTDTQYF
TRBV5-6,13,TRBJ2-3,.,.,TGTGCCAGCAGCCCTGGGGGGTCAGATACGCAGTATTTT,CASSPGGSDTQYF
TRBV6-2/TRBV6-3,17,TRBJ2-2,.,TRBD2,TGTGCCAGCAGTTCGGGACTAGCGGGCTTCAACACCGGGGAGCTGTTTTTT,CASSSGLAGFNTGELFF
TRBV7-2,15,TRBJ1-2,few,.,TGTGCCAGCACTCAGGGGACGATGGCTTCCTATGGCTACACCTTC,CASTQGTMASYGYTF
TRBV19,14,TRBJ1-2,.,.,TGTGCCAGTAGTATACATGCGGAGAACTATGGCTACACCTTC,CASSIHAENYGYTF
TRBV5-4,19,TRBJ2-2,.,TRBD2,TGTGCCAGCAGCTTGGACCGCAGCCAGCGGGAGGGAGAGATCGGGGAGCTGTTTTTT,CASSLDRSQREGEIGELFF
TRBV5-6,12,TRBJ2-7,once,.,TGTGCCAGCAGCCAGGGAACCTACGAGCAGTACTTC,CASSQGTYEQYF
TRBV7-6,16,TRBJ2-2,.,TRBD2,TGTGCCAGCAGCTTAGCAGCGTCTAGCGGGACCGGGGAGCTGTTTTTT,CASSLAASSGTGELFF
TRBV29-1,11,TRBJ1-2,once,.,TGCAGCGTTGAATCGGGATATGGCTACACCTTC,CSVESGYGYTF
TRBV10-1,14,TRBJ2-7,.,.,TGCGCCAGCAGCACCACAGGGAACCCCTACGAGCAGTACTTC,CASSTTGNPYEQYF
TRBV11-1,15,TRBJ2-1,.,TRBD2,TGTGCCAGCAACGATGGACTAGCGGCGTACAATGAGCAGTTCTTC,CASNDGLAAYNEQFF
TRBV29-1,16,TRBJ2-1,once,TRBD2,TGCAGCTCGAATCACCCGGGACTAGCGGGAGGAAATGAGCAGTTCTTC,CSSNHPGLAGGNEQFF
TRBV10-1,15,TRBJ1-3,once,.,TGCGCCAGCAGTGAACGGGGGAACTCTGGAAACACCATATATTTT,CASSERGNSGNTIYF
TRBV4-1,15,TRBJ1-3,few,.,TGCGCCAGCAGCCAAGATGAGGACTCTGGAAACACCATATATTTT,CASSQDEDSGNTIYF
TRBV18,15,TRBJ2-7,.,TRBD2,TGTGCCAGCTCACCACCCGGGACTAGTAAATACGAGCAGTACTTC,CASSPPGTSKYEQYF
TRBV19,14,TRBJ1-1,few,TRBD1,TGTGCCAGTAGTATCCGGGACAGGCAAACTGAAGCTTTCTTT,CASSIRDRQTEAFF
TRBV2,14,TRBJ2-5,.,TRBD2,TGTGCCAGCATCCGACTAGCGCGAGAAGAGACCCAGTACTTC,CASIRLAREETQYF
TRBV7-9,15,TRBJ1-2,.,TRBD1,TGTGCCAGCAGCGGCTTGACAGGGGATTTCTATGGCTACACCTTC,CASSGLTGDFYGYTF
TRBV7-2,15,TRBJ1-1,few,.,TGTGCCAGCAGCGTATCGGGACTCGGCGTCACTGAAGCTTTCTTT,CASSVSGLGVTEAFF
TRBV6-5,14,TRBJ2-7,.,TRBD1,TGTGCCAGCAGTTCGGGACAGGGCAGAGGCGAGCAGTACTTC,CASSSGQGRGEQYF
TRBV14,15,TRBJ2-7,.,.,TGTGCCAGCAGCCAAGATTGGAGCGAATCCTACGAGCAGTACTTC,CASSQDWSESYEQYF
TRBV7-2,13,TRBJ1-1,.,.,TGTGCCAGCAGCTTTAGTCTGAACACTGAAGCTTTCTTT,CASSFSLNTEAFF
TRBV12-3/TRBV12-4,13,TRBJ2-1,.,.,TGTGCCAGCAGCCACGCCGGTAATAATGAGCAGTTCTTC,CASSHAGNNEQFF
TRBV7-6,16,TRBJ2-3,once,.,TGTGCCAGCAGCTTGATAGTTGACAGACGCACAGATACGCAGTATTTT,CASSLIVDRRTDTQYF
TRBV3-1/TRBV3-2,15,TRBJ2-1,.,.,TGTGCCAGCAGCCAAGACCACAGCTCCTACAATGAGCAGTTCTTC,CASSQDHSSYNEQFF